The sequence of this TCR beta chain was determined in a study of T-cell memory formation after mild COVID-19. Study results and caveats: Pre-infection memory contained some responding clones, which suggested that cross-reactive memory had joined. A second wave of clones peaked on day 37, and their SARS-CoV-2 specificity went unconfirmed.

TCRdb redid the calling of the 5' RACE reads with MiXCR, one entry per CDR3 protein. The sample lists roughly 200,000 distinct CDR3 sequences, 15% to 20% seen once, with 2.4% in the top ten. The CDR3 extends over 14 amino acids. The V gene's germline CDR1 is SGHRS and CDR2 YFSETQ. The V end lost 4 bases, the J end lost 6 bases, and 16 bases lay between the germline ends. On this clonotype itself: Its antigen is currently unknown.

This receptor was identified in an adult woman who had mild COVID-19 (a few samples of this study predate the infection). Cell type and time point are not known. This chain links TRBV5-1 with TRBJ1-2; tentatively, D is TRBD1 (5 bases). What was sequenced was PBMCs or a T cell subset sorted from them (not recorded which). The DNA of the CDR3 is TGCGCCAGCAGCCTGACAGTTGCTGGTGATGGCTACACCTTC. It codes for CASSLTVAGDGYTF.